The 4 T cell receptor beta chains listed next were all sequenced from one sample in a study of shared clonotypes between healthy human individuals. Only in-frame clones appear in the TCRdb table, and some are missing; sequencing was by immunoSEQ multiplex PCR. The sample has some 2,400,000 clones; 90% to 96% are singletons. Sequencing was performed on naive CD4+ T cells sorted from blood. As to subset: CD45RA+ positively selected. The origin of the receptors is a man aged 18 to 35 in good health.

The chain joins TRBV5-1 to TRBJ2-1; weak D call: TRBD1 (5 bases). The CDR3 contains 13 residues. The germline V gene has CDR1 SGHRS and CDR2 YFSETQ. Trimming stripped 4 bases from V and 6 bases from J, with 11 bases between. The chain's CDR3 is CASSLGVSNEQFF. DNA for the CDR3: TGCGCCAGCAGCCTAGGGGTAAGCAATGAGCAGTTCTTC.

Notes on this clone: Other nucleotide sequences in the sample specify the same CDR3. The V gene is TRBV7-2, the J gene TRBJ2-7, with 14 bases lining up with TRBD2. Germline V CDR1 and CDR2: SGHTA, FQGNSA. The CDR3 sequence is 17 residues long. The trim removed 0 bases at V and 2 bases at J, leaving 3 bases unmatched. CDR3 protein: CASSLAGTSGSPYEQYF. CDR3 coding DNA: TGTGCCAGCAGCTTAGCTGGGACTAGCGGGAGCCCCTACGAGCAGTACTTC.

The V gene is TRBV11-2, the J gene TRBJ2-3, with 9 bases lining up with TRBD1. The CDR3 runs to 15 residues. CDR1 and CDR2 from the germline V gene are SGHAT and FQNNGV. Germline trimming cut 3 bases from V and 6 bases from J; bases unmatched to any gene: 7. The CDR3 nucleotides are TGTGCCAGCAGCTTCCTAGGACAGGGGTTGGATACGCAGTATTTT. Its translation is CASSFLGQGLDTQYF.

This chain joins TRBV10-3 and TRBJ1-2; 7 bases line up with TRBD1. The CDR3 is made up of 15 amino acids. Trimming removed 5 bases from V and 8 bases from J; junction bases left unmatched: 14. Germline lookup yields CDR1 ENHRY and CDR2 SYGVKD. CDR3 DNA: TGTGCCATCAGTTCAGGGGGAGTAGGCTGGCTAGGCTACACCTTC. The encoded protein is CAISSGGVGWLGYTF.